This is a list of T cell receptor beta chains from one sample in a study of CD8+CD57+ T cells in acquired aplastic anemia. In TCRdb, the reads were re-called with MiXCR into one record per CDR3 protein. The repertoire holds around 250,000 distinct CDR3 sequences, with 56% as singletons. The sequencing sample was made of sorted CD4+, CD8+, or CD8+CD57+ T cells (not recorded which) from PBMCs. These receptors were taken from a human donor with severe aplastic anemia or a healthy control (not recorded which). Both conserved end residues are part of each CDR3. Each record gives: V gene, J gene, D gene, clone size, CDR3 DNA, CDR3 protein. D genes are given only for firm matches. Clone size is given for some rows only: seen once, a few or many times, or a class if the clone is expanded.

V gene: TRBV7-6; J gene: TRBJ2-7; D gene: TRBD2; clone size: NA; CDR3 DNA: TGTGCCAGCAGCGCGGGGGTGGGCTACGAGCAGTACTTC; CDR3 protein: CASSAGVGYEQYF
V gene: TRBV5-1; J gene: TRBJ1-2; D gene: NA; clone size: many; CDR3 DNA: TGCGCCAGCAGCTTGGCCACCGGAATACGCGGCTACACCTTC; CDR3 protein: CASSLATGIRGYTF
V gene: TRBV2; J gene: TRBJ2-1; D gene: NA; clone size: NA; CDR3 DNA: TGTGCCAGCAGACGCGCCGTCGCAAGCAGCAATGAGCAGTTCTTC; CDR3 protein: CASRRAVASSNEQFF
V gene: TRBV19; J gene: TRBJ2-1; D gene: NA; clone size: many; CDR3 DNA: TGTGCCAGTAGTATAGTCGGACCGAGGAGCTCCTACAATGAGCAGTTCTTC; CDR3 protein: CASSIVGPRSSYNEQFF
V gene: TRBV12-3/TRBV12-4; J gene: TRBJ2-7; D gene: NA; clone size: many; CDR3 DNA: TGTGCCAGCAGTTTAGAAGGCCTCGAGCAGTACTTC; CDR3 protein: CASSLEGLEQYF
V gene: TRBV7-8; J gene: TRBJ1-6; D gene: NA; clone size: many; CDR3 DNA: TGTGCCAGCAGCTTGCGGGATAGTCAGGCCCTCCACTTT; CDR3 protein: CASSLRDSQALHF
V gene: TRBV19; J gene: TRBJ2-1; D gene: TRBD2; clone size: NA; CDR3 DNA: TGTGCCAGTAGTCCCGCGGGAGGGTCCGGCAATGAGCAGTTCTTC; CDR3 protein: CASSPAGGSGNEQFF
V gene: TRBV7-9; J gene: TRBJ2-5; D gene: NA; clone size: many; CDR3 DNA: TGTGCCAGCAGTCAGGCGGGGTTTATAGAGACCCAGTACTTC; CDR3 protein: CASSQAGFIETQYF
V gene: TRBV2; J gene: TRBJ2-3; D gene: TRBD2; clone size: NA; CDR3 DNA: TGTGCCAGCCGCACGGGGGGGGACCTGGATACGCAGTATTTC; CDR3 protein: CASRTGGDLDTQYF
V gene: TRBV6-5; J gene: TRBJ1-1; D gene: TRBD1; clone size: many; CDR3 DNA: TGTGCCAGCAGCCTCCAGGGGGGCGCTGAAGCTTTCTTT; CDR3 protein: CASSLQGGAEAFF
V gene: TRBV19; J gene: TRBJ2-3; D gene: TRBD2; clone size: NA; CDR3 DNA: TGTGCCAGTAGTGTTGCTAGCGGGAGTGGAGATACGCAGTATTTT; CDR3 protein: CASSVASGSGDTQYF
V gene: TRBV29-1; J gene: TRBJ2-7; D gene: NA; clone size: NA; CDR3 DNA: TGCAGCGTTGAGGGAGTAGTGGGGTACGAGCAGTACTTC; CDR3 protein: CSVEGVVGYEQYF
V gene: TRBV9; J gene: TRBJ2-7; D gene: TRBD1; clone size: NA; CDR3 DNA: TGTGCCAGCAGTCTTAACCCGGGACAGGGTTCCTACGAGCAGTACTTC; CDR3 protein: CASSLNPGQGSYEQYF
V gene: TRBV5-4; J gene: TRBJ2-5; D gene: TRBD2; clone size: many; CDR3 DNA: TGTGCCAGCAGCTTCCCTGGACTAGCCGGAGGAGAGACCCAGTACTTC; CDR3 protein: CASSFPGLAGGETQYF
V gene: TRBV10-1; J gene: TRBJ2-3; D gene: NA; clone size: few; CDR3 DNA: TGCGCCAGCAGTTCTGACCCCACCGATACGCAGTATTTT; CDR3 protein: CASSSDPTDTQYF
V gene: TRBV10-2; J gene: TRBJ1-2; D gene: NA; clone size: few; CDR3 DNA: TGCGCCAGCAGTGAGATTGGAACGGAGGACACTAACTATGGCTACACCTTC; CDR3 protein: CASSEIGTEDTNYGYTF
V gene: TRBV7-9; J gene: TRBJ2-1; D gene: NA; clone size: NA; CDR3 DNA: TGTGCCAGCAGCTCCCAAACACCCAGGGCGGTGGAGTTCTTC; CDR3 protein: CASSSQTPRAVEFF
V gene: TRBV4-3; J gene: TRBJ1-2; D gene: NA; clone size: NA; CDR3 DNA: TGCGCACCTAGGGCAGGGGTGGCTAACTATGGCTACACCTTC; CDR3 protein: CAPRAGVANYGYTF
V gene: TRBV5-1; J gene: TRBJ2-6; D gene: NA; clone size: many; CDR3 DNA: TGCGCCAGCAGCTTGGGAGTCGCTGGGGCCAACGTCCTGACTTTC; CDR3 protein: CASSLGVAGANVLTF
V gene: TRBV6-6; J gene: TRBJ1-4; D gene: NA; clone size: NA; CDR3 DNA: TGTGCCAGCAGTTACGGGGACGAGTATGAAAAACTGTTTTTT; CDR3 protein: CASSYGDEYEKLFF